Below, 21 T cell receptor beta chains from the same sample are listed, as sequenced in a study of cytotoxic CD8 clonotypes in ibrutinib-treated CLL. TCRdb's table, derived via immunoSEQ multiplex PCR, lists solely in-frame clones and lacks some. The data show about 150,000 clones, about three quarters seen once. This sample comprised PBMCs, obtained after 24 months of ibrutinib treatment. The receptors were gathered from a human donor with chronic lymphocytic leukemia.

This chain links TRBV14 with TRBJ1-1; no firm D call. The germline CDR1 and CDR2 sequences are SGHDN and FVKESK. Trimming took 1 base from V and 0 from J, leaving 6 bases between them. CDR3 size: 14 residues. The CDR3 coding sequence is TGTGCCAGCAGCCAAGCGGGCCTGAACACTGAAGCTTTCTTT. This codes for CASSQAGLNTEAFF.

This clone was seen many times. The V and J genes are TRBV10-3 and TRBJ2-3, with TRBD2 as a possible D gene (6 bases). V lost 1 base and J lost 4, with 6 bases in between. The CDR3 has 13 amino acids. CDR1 ENHRY and CDR2 SYGVKD come from the germline V gene. CDR3 residues: CAISEWRADTQYF. The DNA for the CDR3 is TGTGCCATCAGTGAGTGGAGGGCAGATACGCAGTATTTT.

This chain joins TRBV6-6 and TRBJ1-1; the match to TRBD1 covers 8 bases. This CDR3 contains 15 residues. Germline V gene data show CDR1 as MNHNY and CDR2 as SVGAGI (reference sequence). The junction had 11 bases not matched to a gene; V was cut back by 10 bases and J by 1 base. CDR3 loop: CATTGGRASNTEAFF. DNA for the CDR3: TGTGCCACCACAGGGGGGAGGGCTTCGAACACTGAAGCTTTCTTT.

This rearrangement joins TRBV7-8 to TRBJ1-2; tentatively, D is TRBD1 (5 bases). CDR1 SGHVS and CDR2 FQNEAQ come from the germline V gene. V gave up 1 base and J gave up 4 bases, with 13 bases separating them. CDR3 length: 15 amino acids. Here the CDR3 DNA reads TGTGCCAGCAGCTTAGGGTTCCAGGGAGCCTATGGCTACACCTTC. Translating it yields CASSLGFQGAYGYTF. Combining the CDR3 with reference TRBV7-8 and TRBJ1-2 gives the whole variable domain GAGVSQSPRYKVAKRGQDVALRCDPISGHVSLFWYQQALGQGPEFLTYFQNEAQLDKSGLPSDRFFAERPEGSVSTLKIQRTQQEDSAVYLCASSLGFQGAYGYTFGSGTRLTVV.

This clone was observed a single time. DNA of the CDR3: TGTGCCAGCAGAACCACCGGGACTAGGCCCCCGTACCAAGAGACCCAGTACTTC. It specifies CASRTTGTRPPYQETQYF. The chain employs TRBV28 and TRBJ2-5; TRBD2 matches 8 bases. CDR3 length equals 18 residues. With V trimmed by 6 bases and J by 0 bases, 15 bases remained unmatched. The germline gives CDR1 MDHEN, CDR2 SYDVKM. The variable domain in full, with the rest retrieved from reference TRBV28 and TRBJ2-5, is DVKVTQSSRYLVKRTGEKVFLECVQDMDHENMFWYRQDPGLGLRLIYFSYDVKMKEKGDIPEGYSVSREKKERFSLILESASTNQTSMYLCASRTTGTRPPYQETQYFGPGTRLLVL.

The chain has TRBV7-9 and TRBJ1-1; 8 positions agree with TRBD1. The CDR3 has 14 amino acids. V was clipped by 5 bases and J by 5 bases; unmatched bases: 7. The germline CDR1 and CDR2 sequences are SEHNR and FQNEAQ (reference sequence). CDR3 in amino acids: CASSIDRGGTEAFF. CDR3 in DNA: TGTGCCAGCAGCATAGACAGGGGTGGTACTGAAGCTTTCTTT.

The chain uses TRBV5-4 and TRBJ1-5; no clear D. CDR3 size: 14 residues. Germline-derived CDR1 and CDR2 are SGHNT and YYREEE (reference sequence). V lost 4 bases, J lost 4 bases, and 12 bases lay in between. The CDR3: CASSNVDTNQPQHF. The CDR3 bases are TGTGCCAGCAGCAACGTCGACACAAATCAGCCCCAGCATTTT.

The chain couples TRBV19 to TRBJ2-3, with TRBD2 as a possible D gene (5 bases). Deletions cut 6 bases from V and 0 bases from J, with 10 bases between. The germline CDR1 and CDR2 sequences are LNHDA and SQIVND (reference sequence). This CDR3 spans 14 amino acids. The CDR3 coding sequence is TGTGCCAGTAGCCGAGCGGCAAGCACAGATACGCAGTATTTT. Protein: CASSRAASTDTQYF.

With respect to this clone: It may be a read error: a sequence one base away is much more abundant. The V call is TRBV7-2, the J call TRBJ1-6; D is unclear. V was cut by 3 bases and J by 0 bases, with 6 bases left in between. CDR3 length: 15 residues. Per germline, CDR1 SGHTA and CDR2 FQGNSA. CDR3 sequence: CASSLGSSYNSPLHF. The CDR3 DNA reads as TGTGCCAGCAGCTTGGGCAGCTCCTATAATTCACCCCTCCACTTT.

This chain connects TRBV7-9 to TRBJ2-7; TRBD2 is a possible D gene (6 bases). The germline V gene has CDR1 SEHNR and CDR2 FQNEAQ (reference sequence). The CDR3 contains 15 residues. V lost 5 bases, J lost 6 bases, and 20 bases lay in between. The CDR3 loop is CASSIPGLRPPEQYF. The DNA for the CDR3 is TGTGCCAGCAGCATACCGGGACTTCGCCCCCCCGAGCAGTACTTC. The variable domain in full, completed from reference TRBV7-9 and TRBJ2-7, reads DTGVSQNPRHKITKRGQNVTFRCDPISEHNRLYWYRQTLGQGPEFLTYFQNEAQLEKSRLLSDRFSAERPKGSFSTLEIQRTEQGDSAMYLCASSIPGLRPPEQYFGPGTRLTVT.

This sequence joins TRBV10-3 and TRBJ1-2; 7 bases fit TRBD1. This CDR3 contains 14 residues. Germline values: CDR1 ENHRY, CDR2 SYGVKD. V lost 2 bases and J lost 4; bases outside the gene matches: 4. DNA for the CDR3: TGTGCCATCAGTGAGGCGGGGACAGCCTATGGCTACACCTTC. Its translation is CAISEAGTAYGYTF.

This chain links TRBV27 with TRBJ1-1; 7 bases fit TRBD1. The germline CDR1 and CDR2 sequences are MNHEY and SMNVEV (reference sequence). The CDR3 covers 12 residues. Unmatched junction bases numbered 1, after V lost 5 bases and J lost 4 bases. CDR3 sequence: CASSKGATEAFF. CDR3 sequence (DNA): TGTGCCAGCAGTAAGGGGGCCACTGAAGCTTTCTTT.

This clone has a handful of counts. CDR3 in DNA: TGCGCCAGCAGCCCCCTTCGCCCCCCGGGCACCTTC. It translates to CASSPLRPPGTF. The chain has TRBV5-1 and TRBJ1-2; no clear D. The CDR3 is made up of 12 amino acids. V dropped 4 bases and J dropped 13 bases, with 17 bases sitting between them. Germline CDR1 and CDR2: SGHRS and YFSETQ.

The chain uses TRBV5-8 and TRBJ2-5, with D possibly matching TRBD1 (6 bases). The V end was cut by 4 bases, the J end by 5 bases, with 15 bases between. Germline V gene data show CDR1 as SGHTS and CDR2 as YDEGEE. The CDR3 is 14 amino acids. Written as DNA, the CDR3 is TGTGCCAGCAGCCCGGGACAAACGGAGGAGACCCAGTACTTC. Amino acid sequence: CASSPGQTEETQYF.

The chain uses TRBV7-8 and TRBJ2-3; tentatively, D is TRBD2 (5 bases). The V gene's germline CDR1 is SGHVS and CDR2 FQNEAQ. Trimming shortened V by 6 bases and J by 2 bases, and 12 bases separated the two germline ends. This CDR3 has 14 amino acids. The CDR3 is CASRLGRFTDTQYF. In DNA, the CDR3 is TGTGCCAGCAGACTAGGCAGGTTCACAGATACGCAGTATTTT.

In its sample, this clone was seen once. This chain joins TRBV7-2 and TRBJ1-2; D gene ambiguous. Germline values: CDR1 SGHTA, CDR2 FQGNSA. Trimming cost V 2 bases and J 8 bases, with 3 bases left between them. There are 10 residues in the CDR3. In nucleotides, the CDR3 is TGTGCCAGCAGCTTAACGGGCTACACCTTC. Translation gives CASSLTGYTF.

This chain connects TRBV4-2 to TRBJ2-7, with D maybe TRBD1 (5 bases). This CDR3 has 13 amino acids. Trimming took off 5 bases at V and 2 bases at J, with 10 bases between the two ends. Germline V CDR1 and CDR2: LGHNA, YNFKEQ. The CDR3 loop reads CASSADKAYEQYF. CDR3 DNA: TGTGCCAGCAGCGCGGACAAAGCCTACGAGCAGTACTTC.

The chain recombines TRBV11-2 with TRBJ2-1; D tentatively reads TRBD1 or TRBD2 (7 bases each). The CDR3 loop spans 14 amino acids. Germline CDR1 reads SGHAT; CDR2 reads FQNNGV. Trimming removed 1 base from V and 9 bases from J, with 13 bases in between. The CDR3 DNA reads as TGTGCCAGCAGCTTAGCCAGGGGGGGTGGTGAGCAGTTCTTC. Translated: CASSLARGGGEQFF.

V usage is TRBV9 and J usage is TRBJ2-6; TRBD1 agrees at 9 bases. Germline-derived CDR1 and CDR2 are SGDLS and YYNGEE. V was clipped by 7 bases and J by 2 bases; unmatched bases: 10. The CDR3 loop spans 17 amino acids. CDR3 DNA: TGTGCCAGCCTTAAGGGACAGGGTAACCCTGGGGCCAACGTCCTGACTTTC. Its translation: CASLKGQGNPGANVLTF.

The chain carries TRBV28 and TRBJ1-3; perhaps TRBD1 as D (5 bases). Between the trimmed V and J ends, which lost 0 bases and 0 bases, there was a span of 12 bases. Germline values: CDR1 MDHEN, CDR2 SYDVKM. CDR3 length: 17 residues. Written as DNA, the CDR3 is TGTGCCAGCAGTTTATGGGCCAGGGCCCACTCTGGAAACACCATATATTTT. Amino acid sequence: CASSLWARAHSGNTIYF.

V usage is TRBV5-1 and J usage is TRBJ1-2; 8 nucleotides agree with TRBD1. Trimming at V came to 7 bases and at J to 8 bases, leaving 10 bases not matched to a gene. The CDR3 consists of 13 residues. Germline lookup yields CDR1 SGHRS and CDR2 YFSETQ. In nucleotides, the CDR3 is TGCGCCAGCTCAGGGGGGACAGGCGACGGCTACACCTTC. Its translation: CASSGGTGDGYTF.